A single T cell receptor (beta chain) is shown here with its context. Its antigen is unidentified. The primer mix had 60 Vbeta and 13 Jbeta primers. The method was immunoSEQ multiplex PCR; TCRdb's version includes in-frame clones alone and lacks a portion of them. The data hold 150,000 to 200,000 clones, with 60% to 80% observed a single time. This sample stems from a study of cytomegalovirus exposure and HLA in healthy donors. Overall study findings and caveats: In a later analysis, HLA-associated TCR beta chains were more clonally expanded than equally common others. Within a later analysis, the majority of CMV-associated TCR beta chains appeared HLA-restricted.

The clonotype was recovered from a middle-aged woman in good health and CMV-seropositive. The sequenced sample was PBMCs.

This CDR3 is CASSFQQGGDQPQHF. Here the CDR3 DNA reads TGTGCCAGCAGCTTTCAACAGGGGGGGGATCAGCCCCAGCATTTT. The rearrangement joins TRBV5-5 to TRBJ1-5; TRBD1 agrees at 8 bases. The CDR3 has 15 residues. Germline CDR1 is SGHKS and CDR2 is YYEKEE (reference sequence). V lost 2 bases, J lost 5 bases, and 6 bases stayed unmatched.